The next 16 T cell receptor beta chains were all read from a single sample in a study of OX40 agonist ivuxolimab in advanced cancers. Method: immunoSEQ multiplex PCR; TCRdb's copy keeps in-frame clones and lacks some. Of fewer than 90,000 clones listed, around nine tenths are singletons. The sample consisted of CD4+ or CD8+ T cells sorted from blood, taken in a trial of the OX40 agonist ivuxolimab. The receptors derive from an adult with an advanced solid tumor such as melanoma, head and neck, liver or kidney cancer.

The V gene is TRBV30, the J gene TRBJ1-1; D possibly corresponds to TRBD1 (6 bases). Germline assignment: CDR1 GTSNPN and CDR2 SVGIG (reference sequence). Trimming stripped 8 bases from V and 4 bases from J, with 17 bases between. The CDR3 covers 13 residues. The CDR3 sequence is CARTSQGITEAFF. As DNA, the CDR3 is TGTGCCCGCACCTCACAGGGAATCACTGAAGCTTTCTTT.

This chain connects TRBV5-1 to TRBJ2-1, with D possibly being TRBD1 (5 bases). The germline V gene encodes CDR1 SGHRS and CDR2 YFSETQ. The ends were cut back, 4 bases at V and 8 bases at J, with 10 bases in the middle. The CDR3 length is 12 residues. The CDR3 region has the DNA TGCGCCAGCAGCACGCAGGGCTATGAGCAGTTCTTC. Its protein product is CASSTQGYEQFF.

This chain uses TRBV5-1 with TRBJ2-3; the match to TRBD2 covers 8 bases. This CDR3 contains 17 residues. CDR1 and CDR2 (germline): SGHRS, YFSETQ. Unmatched junction bases numbered 8, after V lost 1 base and J lost 1 base. The CDR3, as DNA: TGCGCCAGCAGCTTGTCGGATAGTAGCGGGGGCACAGATACGCAGTATTTT. Amino acid sequence: CASSLSDSSGGTDTQYF.

The genes are TRBV28 and TRBJ1-4, with 7 bases aligning to TRBD1. Looked up from germline, CDR1 is MDHEN and CDR2 is SYDVKM. The trim removed 7 bases at V and 4 bases at J, leaving 6 bases unmatched. The CDR3 has 14 residues. This chain's CDR3 is CASTLTGYNEKLFF. CDR3 in DNA: TGTGCCAGCACCCTGACAGGGTATAATGAAAAACTGTTTTTT.

The gene calls are TRBV11-2 and TRBJ2-1; D tentatively fits TRBD1 or TRBD2 (5 bases each). The germline V and J ends were trimmed by 3 bases and 4 bases, with 10 bases remaining between them. The CDR3 consists of 14 residues. Germline lookup yields CDR1 SGHAT and CDR2 FQNNGV. The CDR3 reads CASSLGDGYNEQFF. The CDR3 DNA sequence: TGTGCCAGCAGCTTGGGGGACGGTTACAATGAGCAGTTCTTC.

This clone was seen once. The chain couples TRBV2 to TRBJ1-2; TRBD1 matches 12 bases. V lost 6 bases to trimming and J lost 6 bases; unmatched junction nucleotides: 5. Germline V lookup: CDR1 SNHLY, CDR2 FYNNEI. CDR3 length equals 14 residues. The CDR3 loop reads CASRRGDRGHGYTF. The CDR3 DNA follows: TGTGCCAGCAGAAGAGGGGACAGGGGGCATGGCTACACCTTC.

The chain uses TRBV6-5 and TRBJ1-3, with D unclear. CDR1 and CDR2 (germline): MNHEY, SVGAGI. The CDR3 loop spans 11 amino acids. With 8 bases removed from V and 7 bases from J, the gap between germline ends came to 9 bases. The CDR3 DNA is TGTGCCAGCCAGGACTTCAACACCATATATTTT. Amino acids: CASQDFNTIYF.

The chain employs TRBV7-9 and TRBJ1-1, with a weak D call TRBD1 (6 bases). This CDR3 has 14 amino acids. CDR1 SEHNR and CDR2 FQNEAQ come from the germline V gene (reference sequence). The V end was cut by 6 bases, the J end by 1 base, with 12 bases between. The CDR3, as DNA: TGTGCCAGCAGGGAAGGGACACCGAACACTGAAGCTTTCTTT. It yields the protein CASREGTPNTEAFF.

This rearrangement joins TRBV6-5 to TRBJ1-3; D unclear. The CDR3 has 13 residues. Trimming removed 8 bases from V and 4 bases from J, with 12 bases in between. CDR1 and CDR2 from the germline V gene are MNHEY and SVGAGI. CDR3 region: CASAPRSGNTIYF. As DNA, the CDR3 is TGTGCCAGCGCTCCCCGTTCCGGAAACACCATATATTTT.

The chain links TRBV7-2 to TRBJ1-5; tentatively, D is TRBD1 (6 bases). V was clipped by 4 bases and J by 4 bases, with 14 bases between them. The germline gives CDR1 SGHTA, CDR2 FQGNSA. The CDR3 runs 15 residues. The CDR3 protein is CASSWVGGENQPQHF. The CDR3 region has the DNA TGTGCCAGCAGCTGGGTAGGGGGGGAAAATCAGCCCCAGCATTTT.

The chain employs TRBV18 and TRBJ1-1; D is unresolved. The CDR3 is made up of 18 amino acids. CDR1 is KGHSH, CDR2 LQKENI, per germline. Trimming pared 3 bases from V and 0 bases from J, leaving 20 bases between. CDR3 coding DNA: TGTGCCAGCTCACCCTGGGCTGGGGAGCTACCCATGAACACTGAAGCTTTCTTT. Amino acid sequence: CASSPWAGELPMNTEAFF.

The rearrangement uses TRBV7-2 and TRBJ1-2; the match to TRBD1 covers 9 bases. CDR3 length: 14 amino acids. V dropped 5 bases and J dropped 4; count of bases not matched to a gene: 5. Germline V gene lookup returns CDR1 SGHTA and CDR2 FQGNSA. The DNA for the CDR3 is TGTGCCAGCAGCGGTGGACAGGGGATCTATGGCTACACCTTC. Translating gives CASSGGQGIYGYTF. The complete variable domain, with remaining parts taken from reference TRBV7-2 and TRBJ1-2, reads GAGVSQSPSNKVTEKGKDVELRCDPISGHTALYWYRQSLGQGLEFLIYFQGNSAPDKSGLPSDRFSAERTGGSVSTLTIQRTQQEDSAVYLCASSGGQGIYGYTFGSGTRLTVV.

The rearrangement links TRBV9 to TRBJ2-1; 7 nucleotides agree with TRBD1. V lost 4 bases and J lost 9; bases outside the gene matches: 13. Germline CDR1 SGDLS, CDR2 YYNGEE. The CDR3 has 15 residues. The CDR3, as DNA: TGTGCCAGCAGCCGCACCGGGACACAGGGGATTGAGCAGTTCTTC. This codes for CASSRTGTQGIEQFF.

In its sample, this clone was seen once. The chain carries TRBV4-1 and TRBJ2-3, with 7 bases lining up with TRBD1. V lost 0 bases, J lost 4 bases, and 10 bases stayed unmatched. The CDR3 is 17 amino acids. Germline CDR1 MGHRA, CDR2 YSYEKL. The CDR3 loop is CASSQDWGTEGADTQYF. Here the CDR3 DNA reads TGCGCCAGCAGCCAAGATTGGGGGACAGAGGGGGCAGATACGCAGTATTTT.

The chain has TRBV27 and TRBJ1-2, with TRBD1 identical over 8 bases. V dropped 5 bases and J dropped 8; count of bases not matched to a gene: 7. The CDR3 sequence is 13 residues long. Germline values: CDR1 MNHEY, CDR2 SMNVEV (reference sequence). Here the CDR3 DNA reads TGTGCCAGCAGTCAACAGGGGGGTTCGGGCTACACCTTC. This encodes CASSQQGGSGYTF.

This clone was seen a handful of times. The chain links TRBV5-1 to TRBJ1-2; D is possibly TRBD1 (5 bases). The CDR3 covers 12 residues. Trimming shortened V by 3 bases and J by 6 bases, and 9 bases separated the two germline ends. The germline V gene has CDR1 SGHRS and CDR2 YFSETQ. CDR3 residues: CASSSTVDGYTF. CDR3 DNA sequence: TGCGCCAGCAGCTCGACAGTGGATGGCTACACCTTC.